This passage covers 18 T cell receptor beta chains from one sample sequenced in a study of neoadjuvant anti-PD-1 for oral cavity cancer. Only in-frame clones appear in the TCRdb table, and some are missing; sequencing was by immunoSEQ multiplex PCR. Altogether some 66,000 clones are present, more than 70% being singletons, with the ten largest covering 3% to 3.5%. The specimen comprised PBMCs, sampled before nivolumab (anti-PD-1) treatment. These receptor sequences come from a person aged 35-80 years with oral cavity squamous cell carcinoma.

The chain joins TRBV15 to TRBJ2-7; possible D gene TRBD2, 6 bases. V gave up 1 base and J gave up 0 bases, with 13 bases separating them. Germline lookup yields CDR1 LNHNV and CDR2 YYDKDF (reference sequence). There are 16 residues in the CDR3. The CDR3 spells CATSRVDGGLSYEQYF. The CDR3 nucleotides are TGTGCCACCAGCAGAGTCGACGGGGGACTCTCCTACGAGCAGTACTTC.

V gene TRBV11-2 combines with J gene TRBJ1-1; tentatively, D is TRBD1 (6 bases). Germline-derived CDR1 and CDR2 are SGHAT and FQNNGV. V was clipped by 1 base and J by 1 base, with 7 bases between them. The length of the CDR3 is 14 residues. CDR3 region: CASSLGGQNTEAFF. The CDR3 bases are TGTGCCAGCAGCTTAGGGGGACAGAACACTGAAGCTTTCTTT.

This rearrangement joins TRBV29-1 to TRBJ2-7; 7 bases are shared with TRBD2. This CDR3 spans 13 amino acids. V was clipped by 5 bases and J by 0 bases; unmatched bases: 4. In germline, CDR1 is SQVTM, CDR2 ANQGSEA. CDR3 sequence (DNA): TGCAGCGTTAGCGGGAAGAGCTCCTACGAGCAGTACTTC. As protein: CSVSGKSSYEQYF.

The gene calls are TRBV5-1 and TRBJ2-3; TRBD2 aligns across 12 bases. The CDR3 is made up of 16 amino acids. Per the germline V gene, CDR1 is SGHRS and CDR2 is YFSETQ. With V trimmed by 2 bases and J by 4 bases, 5 bases remained unmatched. CDR3 sequence reads: CASSFKTSGGSDTQYF. CDR3 DNA: TGCGCCAGCAGCTTTAAGACTAGCGGGGGATCAGATACGCAGTATTTT.

The genes are TRBV7-8 and TRBJ2-3; D may be TRBD2 (6 bases). CDR1 is SGHVS, CDR2 FQNEAQ, per germline. The CDR3 loop spans 18 amino acids. Trimming stripped 2 bases from V and 0 bases from J, with 18 bases between. For the CDR3, the DNA is TGTGCCAGCAGCTTAAAATTGCGGGTAGCGGTTAGCACAGATACGCAGTATTTT. Its protein product is CASSLKLRVAVSTDTQYF.

The chain combines TRBV6-5 with TRBJ2-3; D not resolved. Trimming stripped 4 bases from V and 0 bases from J, with 5 bases between. CDR1 MNHEY and CDR2 SVGAGI come from the germline V gene. The CDR3 is 13 residues long. The CDR3 DNA reads as TGTGCCAGCAGTTCGACTAGCACAGATACGCAGTATTTT. Translation gives CASSSTSTDTQYF.

The chain carries TRBV7-2 and TRBJ1-6, with a tentative D call TRBD1 (6 bases). The CDR3 totals 14 residues. CDR1 SGHTA and CDR2 FQGNSA come from the germline V gene. V dropped 5 bases and J dropped 10 bases, with 15 bases sitting between them. CDR3 residues: CASSTRGGESPLHF. The CDR3 nucleotides read TGTGCCAGCAGCACCCGTGGGGGCGAGTCACCCCTCCACTTT.

This chain uses TRBV5-4 with TRBJ1-2, with D tentatively TRBD1 (6 bases). V was clipped by 4 bases and J by 5 bases, with 12 bases between them. This CDR3 has 13 amino acids. Per the germline V gene, CDR1 is SGHNT and CDR2 is YYREEE (reference sequence). DNA for the CDR3: TGTGCCAGCAGCCGGGGGGGGACATATGGCTACACCTTC. This translates into CASSRGGTYGYTF.

The chain uses TRBV7-9 and TRBJ1-4; D is undetermined. The V end was cut by 2 bases, the J end by 7 bases, with 8 bases between. This CDR3 contains 13 residues. CDR1 is SEHNR and CDR2 is FQNEAQ in the germline V gene (reference sequence). CDR3 nucleotide sequence: TGTGCCAGCAGCTTAAACGTGGGTGAAAAACTGTTTTTT. This encodes CASSLNVGEKLFF.

This chain uses TRBV7-9 with TRBJ2-7; 7 nucleotides match TRBD1. CDR3 size: 12 residues. Germline trimming cut 5 bases from V and 4 bases from J; bases unmatched to any gene: 2. Germline-derived CDR1 and CDR2 are SEHNR and FQNEAQ (reference sequence). CDR3: CASSTTGYEQYF. CDR3 sequence (DNA): TGTGCCAGCAGCACGACAGGGTACGAGCAGTACTTC. Based on the CDR3 plus reference TRBV7-9 and TRBJ2-7, the full variable domain is DTGVSQNPRHKITKRGQNVTFRCDPISEHNRLYWYRQTLGQGPEFLTYFQNEAQLEKSRLLSDRFSAERPKGSFSTLEIQRTEQGDSAMYLCASSTTGYEQYFGPGTRLTVT.

This chain connects TRBV6-1 to TRBJ2-3; 7 bases are shared with TRBD2. Germline V gives CDR1 MNHNS, CDR2 SASEGT. The junction had 5 bases not matched to a gene; V was cut back by 2 bases and J by 6 bases. This CDR3 contains 14 residues. For the CDR3, the DNA is TGTGCCAGCAGTGAACGCCCGCGGGGGGATACGCAGTATTTT. Protein sequence: CASSERPRGDTQYF.

The chain joins TRBV6-5 to TRBJ1-1, with a tentative D call TRBD1 (6 bases). Deletions cut 5 bases from V and 0 bases from J, with 10 bases between. Germline V CDR1 and CDR2: MNHEY, SVGAGI. The CDR3 totals 14 residues. CDR3 residues: CASSRQVMNTEAFF. The CDR3 nucleotides are TGTGCCAGCAGTCGACAGGTCATGAACACTGAAGCTTTCTTT.

J is TRBJ2-3 and V is TRBV9; 7 nucleotides agree with TRBD2. The V segment lost 2 bases and the J segment 0 bases; nucleotides outside the gene matches: 3. Germline V gene sequence: CDR1 SGDLS, CDR2 YYNGEE. This CDR3 comprises 15 residues. The DNA for the CDR3 is TGTGCCAGCAGCGTGGCCGGGAGGAGCACAGATACGCAGTATTTT. It codes for CASSVAGRSTDTQYF.

V gene TRBV2 combines with J gene TRBJ1-2; a weak D match, TRBD1 (5 bases). The CDR3 consists of 14 residues. In germline, CDR1 is SNHLY, CDR2 FYNNEI. The ends were cut back, 0 bases at V and 7 bases at J, with 12 bases in the middle. CDR3 nucleotides: TGTGCCAGCAGTGAAGCGCGGAGGGGCGCTGGCTACACCTTC. This gives the protein CASSEARRGAGYTF. The variable domain in full, with the rest retrieved from reference TRBV2 and TRBJ1-2, is EPEVTQTPSHQVTQMGQEVILRCVPISNHLYFYWYRQILGQKVEFLVSFYNNEISEKSEIFDDQFSVERPDGSNFTLKIRSTKLEDSAMYFCASSEARRGAGYTFGSGTRLTVV.

The chain combines TRBV10-3 with TRBJ2-2; D assignment may be TRBD1 or TRBD2 (5 bases each). Germline V gene lookup returns CDR1 ENHRY and CDR2 SYGVKD. V was pared by 8 bases and J by 3 bases, with 10 bases between. This CDR3 has 13 residues. CDR3 bases: TGTGCCATCGCGAGGGGCTACACCGGGGAGCTGTTTTTT. This encodes CAIARGYTGELFF.

Worth noting for this clone: Relative to the germline gene, one junction end is altered; a read error may explain this. The chain combines TRBV11-2 with TRBJ1-2; 10 bases align to TRBD1. CDR3 size: 19 residues. The germline CDR1 and CDR2 sequences are SGHAT and FQNNGV. CDR3 sequence: CANSLLPRGTGDSNYGYTF. CDR3 nucleotide sequence: TGTGCCAACAGCTTATTACCTCGGGGGACAGGGGATTCTAACTATGGCTACACCTTC.

V and J are TRBV9 and TRBJ1-1; no clear D gene. Germline lookup yields CDR1 SGDLS and CDR2 YYNGEE. Trimming removed 3 bases from V and 5 bases from J, with 11 bases in between. CDR3 length equals 13 residues. The CDR3 spells CASSAPRETEAFF. CDR3 sequence (DNA): TGTGCCAGCAGCGCCCCAAGGGAAACTGAAGCTTTCTTT.

This clone was recorded once. V is TRBV7-9 and J is TRBJ1-5, with no clear D. The CDR3 totals 12 residues. The germline gives CDR1 SEHNR, CDR2 FQNEAQ (reference sequence). V lost 5 bases, J lost 10 bases, and 12 bases lay in between. The CDR3 DNA follows: TGTGCCAGCAGCCTGAGTACGGGCCCCCAGCATTTT. Translating it yields CASSLSTGPQHF.